Shown below are 21 T cell receptor beta chains from a single sample sequenced in a study of vaccination effects on CD4 cells after COVID-19 (dated by TCRdb to the early 2020s). The antigens of these receptors remain unknown. In the ViraFEST assay, PBMC were stimulated with viral peptide pools, and antigen-specific CD4+ T cell clonotypes were then identified by expansion using TCR sequencing. After around 10 days of culture, CD4+ T cells were isolated with the EasySep CD4+ T cell isolation kit. None of the healthy vaccine recipients had a prior SARS-CoV-2 infection, which was confirmed by nucleocapsid antibody tests that came back negative both before and after vaccination. To prepare the library, the immunoSEQ multiplex PCR assay was applied. TCRdb obtained this table from immuneACCESS and retained in-frame rearrangements with V and J assigned. These tables miss some clones; where compared with another copy, unresolved V genes account for less than half of the shortfall, and the remainder is unexplained. The sample table holds 71,000 or so clones, of which around 72% were seen once. Of the sample, over 4% falls within the top ten clones.

Sample: CD4+ T cells from PBMCs cultured with HCoV-OC43 spike peptides, taken before COVID-19 vaccination. Interpreted using the paper, the cell subset or site label stands for: HCoV-OC43 spike overlapping peptide pool stimulation. The receptors were gathered from a human donor who received a COVID-19 vaccine.

V gene TRBV3-1 (or the pseudogene TRBV3-2) combines with J gene TRBJ2-5; 9 bases line up with TRBD2. This CDR3 has 16 residues. The junction had 10 bases not matched to a gene; V was cut back by 4 bases and J by 4 bases. Germline assignment: CDR1 LGHDT and CDR2 YNNKEL (reference sequence). CDR3 residues: CASSRFRGGDGETQYF. The CDR3 DNA sequence: TGTGCCAGCAGCCGCTTTCGCGGGGGGGATGGAGAGACCCAGTACTTC.

V is TRBV12-5 and J is TRBJ1-1; maybe TRBD1 (5 bases). Germline values: CDR1 LGHNT, CDR2 FRNRAP. Trimming stripped 2 bases from V and 0 bases from J, with 7 bases between. The CDR3 covers 14 residues. CDR3 protein: CASGLSGMNTEAFF. CDR3 coding DNA: TGTGCTAGTGGTTTGTCAGGGATGAACACTGAAGCTTTCTTT.

The chain's CDR3 is CASSETGMKNYGYTF. DNA of the CDR3: TGTGCCAGTAGTGAGACAGGGATGAAAAACTATGGCTACACCTTC. The gene calls are TRBV19 and TRBJ1-2; 7 positions match TRBD1. The CDR3 has 15 amino acids. Trimming cost V 5 bases and J 2 bases; bases outside gene matches: 8. From germline, CDR1 is LNHDA and CDR2 SQIVND (reference sequence). Full variable domain (remainder filled in from reference TRBV19 and TRBJ1-2): DGGITQSPKYLFRKEGQNVTLSCEQNLNHDAMYWYRQDPGQGLRLIYYSQIVNDFQKGDIAEGYSVSREKKESFPLTVTSAQKNPTAFYLCASSETGMKNYGYTFGSGTRLTVV.

This rearrangement joins TRBV20-1 to TRBJ1-2; 8 positions agree with TRBD1. Germline assignment: CDR1 DFQATT and CDR2 SNEGSKA (reference sequence). This CDR3 spans 11 amino acids. CDR3 DNA: TGCACCGGACAGGGCAACTATGGCTACACCTTC. Translating it yields CTGQGNYGYTF.

The gene calls are TRBV3-1 (or the pseudogene TRBV3-2) and TRBJ1-2, with 7 nucleotides matching TRBD1. The germline V gene encodes CDR1 LGHDT and CDR2 YNNKEL (reference sequence). The trim removed 6 bases at V and 3 bases at J, leaving 7 bases unmatched. There are 14 residues in the CDR3. In DNA form, the CDR3 reads TGTGCCAGCAGGCCCACTACAGGGGACTATGGCTACACCTTC. This codes for CASRPTTGDYGYTF.

The chain combines TRBV12-3 or TRBV12-4 with TRBJ2-1; D possibly corresponds to TRBD1 (5 bases). V dropped 0 bases and J dropped 9 bases, with 9 bases sitting between them. This CDR3 comprises 13 residues. The CDR3 bases are TGTGCCAGCAGTTTAGCAGGGGTTGGTGAGCAGTTCTTC. The encoded protein is CASSLAGVGEQFF.

The chain couples TRBV19 to TRBJ2-6; D call uncertain. The germline gives CDR1 LNHDA, CDR2 SQIVND (reference sequence). This CDR3 is 12 amino acids long. With 9 bases removed from V and 0 bases from J, the gap between germline ends came to 3 bases. In nucleotides, the CDR3 is TGTGCCAGCAGCTCTGGGGCCAACGTCCTGACTTTC. It specifies CASSSGANVLTF.

This clone was seen a single time. V and J are TRBV5-5 and TRBJ2-7; D not resolved. Trimming cost V 4 bases and J 2 bases, with 13 bases left between them. The CDR3 is 14 residues long. Germline V gene data show CDR1 as SGHKS and CDR2 as YYEKEE (reference sequence). The CDR3 DNA is TGTGCCAGCAGCGCGCCAGACGTAGCCTACGAGCAGTACGTC. Protein product: CASSAPDVAYEQYV.

The chain has TRBV19 and TRBJ1-5; no reliable D call. V was shortened by 3 bases and J by 4 bases, with 7 bases between the two germline ends. The germline V gene encodes CDR1 LNHDA and CDR2 SQIVND (reference sequence). This CDR3 spans 13 amino acids. The CDR3 protein is CASSMEGNQPQHF. CDR3 sequence (DNA): TGTGCCAGTAGTATGGAGGGAAATCAGCCCCAGCATTTT.

The chain carries TRBV29-1 and TRBJ1-4; the D gene is possibly TRBD1 (6 bases). V shed 7 bases and J shed 1 base, with 10 bases lying between them. The CDR3 loop spans 13 amino acids. Germline CDR1 and CDR2: SQVTM and ANQGSEA. The CDR3 is CSAGGGTNEKLFF. In nucleotides, the CDR3 is TGCAGCGCCGGGGGCGGAACTAATGAAAAACTGTTTTTT.

V gene TRBV30 combines with J gene TRBJ2-5; D remains unclear. The CDR3 contains 11 residues. V lost 5 bases and J 3 bases, leaving 7 bases between the germline ends. From germline, CDR1 is GTSNPN and CDR2 SVGIG (reference sequence). CDR3: CAWRIEETQYF. Written as DNA, the CDR3 is TGTGCCTGGCGTATCGAAGAGACCCAGTACTTC.

The J gene is TRBJ1-3, the V gene TRBV9; 9 nucleotides line up with TRBD1. Germline V gene data show CDR1 as SGDLS and CDR2 as YYNGEE. The J segment lost 6 bases and the V segment lost 4 bases, leaving 8 bases of the junction unmatched. The CDR3 totals 15 residues. The CDR3 here is CASSRGQGYINTIYF. DNA of the CDR3: TGTGCCAGCAGCCGAGGACAGGGGTATATAAACACCATATATTTT.

The chain employs TRBV19 and TRBJ2-3; unclear D gene. The CDR3 extends over 18 amino acids. V lost 6 bases, J lost 0 bases, and 22 bases lay in between. CDR1 is LNHDA and CDR2 is SQIVND in the germline V gene (reference sequence). In nucleotides, the CDR3 is TGTGCCAGTAGCTTGACCCCGGGCTGGATGACTAGCACAGATACGCAGTATTTT. It encodes CASSLTPGWMTSTDTQYF.

V is TRBV7-7 and J is TRBJ1-1; D is unresolved. V gave up 1 base and J gave up 3 bases, with 6 bases separating them. Germline-derived CDR1 and CDR2 are SSHAT and FNYEAQ (reference sequence). The CDR3 spans 13 residues. CDR3 protein: CASSLDEYTEAFF. For the CDR3, the DNA is TGTGCCAGCAGCTTAGATGAGTACACTGAAGCTTTCTTT.

This chain joins TRBV2 and TRBJ1-1, with D uncertain. With 4 bases removed from V and 6 bases from J, the gap between germline ends came to 12 bases. Germline CDR1 is SNHLY and CDR2 is FYNNEI. This CDR3 contains 13 residues. The CDR3 coding sequence is TGTGCCAGCAGTGTATTTCTAGGGTCTGAAGCTTTCTTT. Translation gives CASSVFLGSEAFF. Looking up the rest from reference TRBV2 and TRBJ1-1 gives the full variable domain: EPEVTQTPSHQVTQMGQEVILRCVPISNHLYFYWYRQILGQKVEFLVSFYNNEISEKSEIFDDQFSVERPDGSNFTLKIRSTKLEDSAMYFCASSVFLGSEAFFGQGTRLTVV.

V is TRBV12-3 or TRBV12-4 and J is TRBJ2-5, with unresolved D. This CDR3 is built from 12 residues. The V end lost 5 bases, the J end lost 5 bases, and 9 bases lay between the germline ends. CDR3 DNA: TGTGCCAGCAGTCTAGTTAGGGAGACCCAGTACTTC. Translating gives CASSLVRETQYF.

In nucleotides, the CDR3 is TGTGCCAGCAGCTCGACGGGACAGGGGGCCACAGATACGCAGTATTTT. It specifies CASSSTGQGATDTQYF. The rearrangement links TRBV7-9 to TRBJ2-3; TRBD1 aligns across 12 bases. Looked up from germline, CDR1 is SEHNR and CDR2 is FQNEAQ (reference sequence). The CDR3 is 16 residues long. The V segment lost 4 bases and the J segment 2 bases; nucleotides outside the gene matches: 4.

Written as DNA, the CDR3 is TGTGCCAGCAGCTTAGGAGGCCTTACCTACGAGCAGTACGTC. This gives the protein CASSLGGLTYEQYV. This rearrangement joins TRBV7-9 to TRBJ2-7; no firm D call. Germline V gene sequence: CDR1 SEHNR, CDR2 FQNEAQ (reference sequence). This CDR3 has 14 amino acids. Trimming shortened V by 1 base and J by 2 bases, and 9 bases separated the two germline ends.

CDR3 protein: CASTGTTNTGELFF. In DNA form, the CDR3 reads TGTGCCAGCACCGGGACGACGAACACCGGGGAGCTGTTTTTT. V is TRBV4-2 and J is TRBJ2-2; D may match TRBD1 or TRBD2 (5 bases each). From germline, CDR1 is LGHNA and CDR2 YNFKEQ. The CDR3 is 14 residues long. V was shortened by 7 bases and J by 0 bases, with 9 bases between the two germline ends.

The chain links TRBV11-2 to TRBJ2-7; D is unclear. The CDR3 is 15 amino acids. Germline V gene lookup returns CDR1 SGHAT and CDR2 FQNNGV. V gave up 2 bases and J gave up 7 bases, with 18 bases separating them. The CDR3 spells CASSLIGPTSREQYV. DNA of the CDR3: TGTGCCAGCAGCTTAATAGGGCCGACGTCGAGAGAGCAGTACGTC.

The genes are TRBV7-2 and TRBJ1-5; maybe TRBD1 (5 bases). CDR3 length equals 14 residues. Germline V lookup: CDR1 SGHTA, CDR2 FQGNSA. V lost 3 bases, J lost 3 bases, and 9 bases lay in between. The CDR3 loop is CASSFRGANQPQHF. DNA of the CDR3: TGTGCCAGCAGCTTCCGGGGCGCCAATCAGCCCCAGCATTTT.